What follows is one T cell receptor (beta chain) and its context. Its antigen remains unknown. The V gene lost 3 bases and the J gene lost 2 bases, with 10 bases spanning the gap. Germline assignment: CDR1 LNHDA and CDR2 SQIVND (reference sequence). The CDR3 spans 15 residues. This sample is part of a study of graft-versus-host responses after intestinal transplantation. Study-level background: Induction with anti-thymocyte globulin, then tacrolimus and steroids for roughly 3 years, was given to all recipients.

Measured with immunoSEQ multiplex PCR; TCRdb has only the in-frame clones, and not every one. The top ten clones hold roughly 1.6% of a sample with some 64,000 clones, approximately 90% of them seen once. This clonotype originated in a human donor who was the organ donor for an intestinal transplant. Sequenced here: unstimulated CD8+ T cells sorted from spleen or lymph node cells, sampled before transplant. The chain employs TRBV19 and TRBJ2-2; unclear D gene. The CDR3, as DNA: TGTGCCAGTAGTATCCCCCCAGGAAACACCGGGGAGCTGTTTTTT. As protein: CASSIPPGNTGELFF.